Below are 14 T cell receptor beta chains sequenced from a single sample in a study of CD8 T cells in cerebrospinal fluid in Alzheimer's disease. TCRdb re-called the 10x single-cell sequencing reads and shows each CDR3 protein once, DNA omitted. In total, the table holds 1,500 to 2,000 distinct CDR3 sequences. The sample comprised cerebrospinal fluid. These receptors all come from a human donor in good health.

This clonotype counts as large (0.1 to 1%) by frequency. The rearrangement joins TRBV2 to TRBJ2-7; TCRdb proposes TRBD1, but this gene call is untestable without DNA. The germline CDR1 and CDR2 sequences are SNHLY and FYNNEI. CDR3 length: 13 amino acids. CDR3 protein: CASSETRGLEQYF.

This sequence joins TRBV27 and TRBJ2-1; the D call of TRBD1 rests on TCRdb alone, since no DNA is present to check it. Per germline, CDR1 MNHEY and CDR2 SMNVEV (reference sequence). CDR3 length: 13 amino acids. The CDR3 sequence is CASSLDRYNEQFF.

Measured by frequency, this clonotype is medium-sized. The chain combines TRBV18 with TRBJ1-1; TCRdb gives TRBD1 as the D gene, but with no DNA this cannot be confirmed. CDR3 size: 15 residues. The germline gives CDR1 KGHSH, CDR2 LQKENI. This CDR3 reads CASSPDRTMNTEAFF.

Its frequency marks this clonotype as large. V usage is TRBV20-1 and J usage is TRBJ1-2; TCRdb picks TRBD1, but there is no DNA to check that call. The CDR3 has 15 residues. Germline V gene lookup returns CDR1 DFQATT and CDR2 SNEGSKA (reference sequence). This CDR3 reads CSAAAPETPNYGYTF.

Frequency places this clonotype as medium-sized. J is TRBJ2-7 and V is TRBV6-2 or TRBV6-3; the D call from TCRdb, TRBD1, cannot be confirmed without DNA. Germline V lookup: CDR1 MNHEY, CDR2 SVGEGT. The CDR3 sequence is 14 residues long. Here the CDR3 reads CASYPRTGTYEQYF.

This clonotype is called medium-sized based on its frequency. The chain is built from TRBV6-2 or TRBV6-3 and TRBJ1-5. Germline loops: CDR1 MNHEY, CDR2 SVGEGT. The CDR3 spans 13 residues. The CDR3 loop is CASSSDGNQPQHF.

This clonotype is medium-sized by frequency. The chain joins TRBV19 to TRBJ2-5; the D gene TCRdb calls, TRBD2, cannot be checked with no DNA. Looked up from germline, CDR1 is LNHDA and CDR2 is SQIVND (reference sequence). The CDR3 length is 16 residues. The CDR3 spells CASSNGLAVYQETQYF.

According to its frequency, this clonotype is medium-sized. This rearrangement joins TRBV10-3 to TRBJ1-1. Germline values: CDR1 ENHRY, CDR2 SYGVKD. The CDR3 totals 12 residues. The CDR3 reads CAISEEAVQAFF.

According to its frequency, this clonotype is medium-sized. The chain carries TRBV6-5 and TRBJ1-6; there is no DNA to check the TCRdb D call of TRBD1. The CDR3 spans 15 residues. CDR1 and CDR2 from the germline V gene are MNHEY and SVGAGI. This CDR3 is CASREVGQVNSPLHF.

This clonotype registers large (0.1 to 1%) by frequency. V usage is TRBV5-1 and J usage is TRBJ2-5; TCRdb lists TRBD1, though no DNA is available to test this call. The CDR3 contains 14 residues. CDR1 is SGHRS and CDR2 is YFSETQ in the germline V gene. The CDR3 spells CASGEKGGAETQYF.

Considering frequency, this clonotype is medium-sized. The CDR3 protein is CASRPTGQYNQPQHF. The chain joins TRBV12-3 or TRBV12-4 to TRBJ1-5; the TRBD1 assignment by TCRdb is unverifiable without DNA. The CDR3 has 15 residues.

According to its frequency, this clonotype is large (0.1 to 1%). The chain employs TRBV12-2 and TRBJ2-1; with no DNA, the TCRdb D assignment of TRBD2 cannot be verified. TRBV12-2 is flagged as a pseudogene. This CDR3 spans 17 amino acids. CDR3 protein: CASRLLAGGLQDNEQFF.

This clonotype ranks as medium-sized (0.01 to 0.1%) in terms of frequency. The rearrangement joins TRBV19 to TRBJ1-5. Per germline, CDR1 LNHDA and CDR2 SQIVND (reference sequence). The length of the CDR3 is 13 residues. CDR3 loop: CASSPRRDQPQHF.

This clonotype is medium-sized by frequency. The chain links TRBV20-1 to TRBJ1-2. Germline V gene data show CDR1 as DFQATT and CDR2 as SNEGSKA (reference sequence). The CDR3 has 15 amino acids. The CDR3 reads CSARPPSPGLYGYTF.